The text below deals with one T cell receptor beta chain. Its antigen is as yet unknown. This entry belongs to a study of Graves' ophthalmopathy and Graves' hyperthyroidism. On the study more broadly: Peripheral blood was gathered at first diagnosis, ahead of any treatment whatsoever. Findings of the study overall: Blood shared most expanded thyroid clonotypes above 0.001 frequency.

V gave up 2 bases and J gave up 4 bases, with 7 bases separating them. This CDR3 contains 13 residues. Germline CDR1 KGHDR, CDR2 SFDVKD. Disease in donors with ophthalmopathy had moderate-to-severe activity, CAS ≥3, NOSPECS ≥4 and under 3 months' duration. Additional autoimmune diseases, uncontrolled infections, pregnancy or lactation disqualified patients. TCR beta CDR3 amplification used RNA transcripts. A first-round RT-PCR used HTBI primers, followed by a second-round multiplex PCR. Using its own MiXCR run on the multiplex PCR reads, TCRdb lists one record per CDR3 protein. The sample has about 370,000 distinct CDR3 sequences; 15% to 20% are singletons.

The sequence was obtained from a woman aged 18 to 35 with Graves' ophthalmopathy. The sequencing sample was made of peripheral blood. The chain combines TRBV24-1 with TRBJ2-5; D is uncertain. The CDR3 bases are TGTGCCACCAGTGATTGGGCCGGAGAGACCCAGTACTTC. This codes for CATSDWAGETQYF.